Below, 5 T cell receptor beta chains from the same sample are listed, as sequenced in a study of blood T cell repertoires in COVID-19. Clones were sequenced by immunoSEQ multiplex PCR, and TCRdb holds only the in-frame ones, with some missing. The data contain 90,000 to 110,000 clones, approximately 78% of them singletons. The sequenced sample was peripheral blood. All receptors derive from an elderly woman with acute or convalescent COVID-19.

The V and J genes are TRBV6-5 and TRBJ1-4; weak D call: TRBD1 (5 bases). The CDR3 has 14 residues. Trimming pared 5 bases from V and 3 bases from J, leaving 10 bases between. Germline V CDR1 and CDR2: MNHEY, SVGAGI. In DNA form, the CDR3 reads TGTGCCAGCAGTCCGACAGCTGCTAATGAAAAACTGTTTTTT. It specifies CASSPTAANEKLFF.

This clone was seen more than once but under ten times. The chain links TRBV27 to TRBJ1-1; TRBD1 aligns across 7 bases. V shed 0 bases, J shed 4 bases, and the junction held 11 bases outside the gene matches. The CDR3 totals 17 residues. CDR1 is MNHEY, CDR2 SMNVEV, per germline (reference sequence). DNA for the CDR3: TGTGCCAGCAGTTTATCCGCTAAGGGGGCACTATCCACTGAAGCTTTCTTT. The encoded protein is CASSLSAKGALSTEAFF.

The chain combines TRBV2 with TRBJ1-2; unclear D gene. V was cut by 5 bases and J by 4 bases, with 8 bases left in between. This CDR3 has 12 amino acids. CDR1 and CDR2 (germline): SNHLY, FYNNEI. This CDR3 reads CASSQAAYGYTF. As DNA, the CDR3 is TGTGCCAGCAGTCAGGCAGCCTATGGCTACACCTTC.

The chain has TRBV2 and TRBJ2-1; 10 bases fit TRBD1. With 3 bases clipped from V and 4 bases from J, the junction kept 3 bases outside the gene matches. The germline V gene has CDR1 SNHLY and CDR2 FYNNEI. The CDR3 covers 15 residues. Here the CDR3 reads CASSEEGQGYNEQFF. The CDR3 DNA sequence: TGTGCCAGCAGTGAGGAGGGACAGGGGTACAATGAGCAGTTCTTC.

The V and J genes are TRBV5-5 and TRBJ2-7; a weak D match, TRBD2 (6 bases). CDR1 and CDR2 from the germline V gene are SGHKS and YYEKEE (reference sequence). Trimming left V 4 bases short and J 3 bases short, with 17 bases between. The CDR3 has 15 amino acids. The CDR3 loop reads CASSRLDWGLYEQYF. CDR3 nucleotide sequence: TGTGCCAGCAGCCGCTTGGACTGGGGACTCTACGAGCAGTACTTC.